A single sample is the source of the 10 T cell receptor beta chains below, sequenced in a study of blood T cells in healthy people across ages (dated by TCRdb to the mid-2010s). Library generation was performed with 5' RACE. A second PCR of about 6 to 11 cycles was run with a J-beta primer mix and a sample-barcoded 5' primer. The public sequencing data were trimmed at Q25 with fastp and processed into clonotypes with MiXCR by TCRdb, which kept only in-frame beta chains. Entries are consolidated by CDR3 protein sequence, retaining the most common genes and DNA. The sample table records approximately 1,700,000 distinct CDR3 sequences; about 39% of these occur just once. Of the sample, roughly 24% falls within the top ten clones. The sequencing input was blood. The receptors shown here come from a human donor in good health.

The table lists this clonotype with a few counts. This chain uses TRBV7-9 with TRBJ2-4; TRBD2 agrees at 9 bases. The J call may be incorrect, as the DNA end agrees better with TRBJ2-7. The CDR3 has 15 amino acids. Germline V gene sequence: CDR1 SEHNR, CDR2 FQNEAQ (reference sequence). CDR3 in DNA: TGTGCCAGCAGCTCCCCGACTAGCGGTCTCTACGAGCAGTACTTC. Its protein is CASSSPTSGLYEQYF.

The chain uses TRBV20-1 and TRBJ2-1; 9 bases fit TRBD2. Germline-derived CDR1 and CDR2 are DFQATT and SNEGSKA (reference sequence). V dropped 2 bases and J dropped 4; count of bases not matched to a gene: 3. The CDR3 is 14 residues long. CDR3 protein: CSARKTSGYNEQFF. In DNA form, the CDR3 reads TGCAGTGCTAGAAAAACTAGCGGGTACAATGAGCAGTTCTTC.

The CDR3 loop reads CSAIVRTATDTQYF. Written as DNA, the CDR3 is TGCAGTGCCATTGTCCGGACAGCCACAGATACGCAGTATTTT. The rearrangement uses TRBV20-1 and TRBJ2-3; perhaps TRBD1 as D (6 bases). Deletions cut 6 bases from V and 2 bases from J, with 15 bases between. CDR3 length: 14 residues. CDR1 and CDR2 from the germline V gene are DFQATT and SNEGSKA (reference sequence).

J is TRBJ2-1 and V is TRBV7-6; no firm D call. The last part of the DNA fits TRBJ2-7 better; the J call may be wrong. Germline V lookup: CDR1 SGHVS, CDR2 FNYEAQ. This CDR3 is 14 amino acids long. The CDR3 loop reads CASSTRQDSYEQYF. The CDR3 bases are TGTGCCAGCAGCACGAGACAAGATTCCTACGAGCAGTACTTC.

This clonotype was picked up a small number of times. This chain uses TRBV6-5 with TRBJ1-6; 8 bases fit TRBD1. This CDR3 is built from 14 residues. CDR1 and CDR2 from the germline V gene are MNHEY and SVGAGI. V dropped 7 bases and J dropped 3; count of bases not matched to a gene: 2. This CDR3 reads CASKQGDYNSPLHF. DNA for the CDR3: TGTGCCAGCAAACAGGGGGACTATAATTCACCCCTCCACTTT.

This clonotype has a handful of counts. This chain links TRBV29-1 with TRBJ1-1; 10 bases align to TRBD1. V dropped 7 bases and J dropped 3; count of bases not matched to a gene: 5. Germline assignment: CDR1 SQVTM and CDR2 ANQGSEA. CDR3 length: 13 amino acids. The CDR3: CSARTGGDTEAFF. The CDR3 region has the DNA TGCAGCGCCAGGACAGGGGGGGACACTGAAGCTTTCTTT.

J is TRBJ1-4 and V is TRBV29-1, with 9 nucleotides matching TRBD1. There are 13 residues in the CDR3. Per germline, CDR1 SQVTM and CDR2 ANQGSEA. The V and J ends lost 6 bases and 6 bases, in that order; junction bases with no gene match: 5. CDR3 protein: CSVTTGGDEKLFF. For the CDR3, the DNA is TGCAGCGTCACAACAGGGGGCGATGAAAAACTGTTTTTT.

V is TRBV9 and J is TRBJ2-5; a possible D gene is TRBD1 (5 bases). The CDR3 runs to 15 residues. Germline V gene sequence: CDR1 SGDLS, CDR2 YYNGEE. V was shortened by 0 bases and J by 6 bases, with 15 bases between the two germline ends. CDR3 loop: CASSVGGDSFKTQYF. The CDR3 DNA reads TGTGCCAGCAGCGTAGGGGGCGACAGCTTTAAGACCCAGTACTTC.

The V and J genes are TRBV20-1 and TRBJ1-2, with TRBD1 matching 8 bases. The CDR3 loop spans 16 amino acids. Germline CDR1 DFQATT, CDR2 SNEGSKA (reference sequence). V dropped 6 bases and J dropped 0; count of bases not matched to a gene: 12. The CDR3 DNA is TGCAGTGCGACCTGGAGAGGGGACAGGCCTAACTATGGCTACACCTTC. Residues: CSATWRGDRPNYGYTF.

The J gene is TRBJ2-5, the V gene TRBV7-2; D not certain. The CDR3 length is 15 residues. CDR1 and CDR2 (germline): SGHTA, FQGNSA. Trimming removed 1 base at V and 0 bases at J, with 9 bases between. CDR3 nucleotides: TGTGCCAGCAGCTTAGGGAGATGGGACCAAGAGACCCAGTACTTC. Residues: CASSLGRWDQETQYF.